The T cell receptor beta chain described here comes from a study of radiation and T cells in renal cell carcinoma. Points from the study as a whole: Top tumor clonotypes rose in blood 2 weeks post-radiation, then contracted. Without pretreatment biopsies, baseline tumor clonotype presence was undetermined.

About this clone itself: The antigen is undetermined.

Repertoires were generated with immunoSEQ multiplex PCR, while TCRdb's copy carries only in-frame clones and drops some. The sample records 70,000 to 80,000 clones, around 85% being singletons. This sample's time point: blood 2 weeks post-SBRT. Treatment of the sample: 15 Gy SBRT to primary tumor, nephrectomy 4 weeks later. Blood was sampled at baseline, 2 weeks and 4 weeks after SBRT. This renal cell carcinoma was of the clear cell type. The source material was blood, sampled from a patient whose treatment included radiotherapy and nephrectomy. The sequence came from a woman aged 50 to 60 with renal cell carcinoma.

The CDR3 region is CASSPDSGGYGYTF. CDR3 bases: TGTGCCAGCAGCCCGGACAGTGGTGGCTATGGCTACACCTTC. J is TRBJ1-2 and V is TRBV5-5, with TRBD1 as a possible D gene (6 bases). The length of the CDR3 is 14 residues. Germline CDR1 SGHKS, CDR2 YYEKEE (reference sequence). V lost 4 bases, J lost 4 bases, and 14 bases lay in between.